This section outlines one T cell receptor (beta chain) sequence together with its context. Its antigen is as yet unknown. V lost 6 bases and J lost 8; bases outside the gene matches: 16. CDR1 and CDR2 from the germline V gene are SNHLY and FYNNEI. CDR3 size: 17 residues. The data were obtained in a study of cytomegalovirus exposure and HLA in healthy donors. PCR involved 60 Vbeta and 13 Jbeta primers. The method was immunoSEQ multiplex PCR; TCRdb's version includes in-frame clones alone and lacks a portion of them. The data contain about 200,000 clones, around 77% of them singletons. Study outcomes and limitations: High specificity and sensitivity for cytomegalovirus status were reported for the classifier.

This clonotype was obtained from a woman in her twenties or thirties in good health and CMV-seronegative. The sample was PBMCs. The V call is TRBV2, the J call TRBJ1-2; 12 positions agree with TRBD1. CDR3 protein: CASSAARDRGRIRGYTF. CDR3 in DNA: TGTGCCAGCAGCGCGGCCAGGGACAGGGGGCGCATTAGGGGCTACACCTTC.